The T cell receptor beta chain described here comes from a study of T cell responses to AZD1222 COVID-19 vaccine. Clones were read by immunoSEQ multiplex PCR, and TCRdb kept only the in-frame ones, dropping some. The repertoire holds some 69,000 clones, about 85% seen once, with 15% to 20% in the top ten. This clone was detected once. Trimming took off 4 bases at V and 0 bases at J, with 12 bases between the two ends. This CDR3 has 15 residues. Germline V gene data show CDR1 as SGDLS and CDR2 as YYNGEE. This sequence joins TRBV9 and TRBJ2-3; D assignment may be TRBD1 or TRBD2 (5 bases each). This sequence was found in an adult in good health. The material was peripheral blood, obtained on day 0 of AZD1222 vaccination. The CDR3: CASSKTADSTDTQYF. CDR3 nucleotides: TGTGCCAGCAGCAAGACAGCGGATAGCACAGATACGCAGTATTTT.